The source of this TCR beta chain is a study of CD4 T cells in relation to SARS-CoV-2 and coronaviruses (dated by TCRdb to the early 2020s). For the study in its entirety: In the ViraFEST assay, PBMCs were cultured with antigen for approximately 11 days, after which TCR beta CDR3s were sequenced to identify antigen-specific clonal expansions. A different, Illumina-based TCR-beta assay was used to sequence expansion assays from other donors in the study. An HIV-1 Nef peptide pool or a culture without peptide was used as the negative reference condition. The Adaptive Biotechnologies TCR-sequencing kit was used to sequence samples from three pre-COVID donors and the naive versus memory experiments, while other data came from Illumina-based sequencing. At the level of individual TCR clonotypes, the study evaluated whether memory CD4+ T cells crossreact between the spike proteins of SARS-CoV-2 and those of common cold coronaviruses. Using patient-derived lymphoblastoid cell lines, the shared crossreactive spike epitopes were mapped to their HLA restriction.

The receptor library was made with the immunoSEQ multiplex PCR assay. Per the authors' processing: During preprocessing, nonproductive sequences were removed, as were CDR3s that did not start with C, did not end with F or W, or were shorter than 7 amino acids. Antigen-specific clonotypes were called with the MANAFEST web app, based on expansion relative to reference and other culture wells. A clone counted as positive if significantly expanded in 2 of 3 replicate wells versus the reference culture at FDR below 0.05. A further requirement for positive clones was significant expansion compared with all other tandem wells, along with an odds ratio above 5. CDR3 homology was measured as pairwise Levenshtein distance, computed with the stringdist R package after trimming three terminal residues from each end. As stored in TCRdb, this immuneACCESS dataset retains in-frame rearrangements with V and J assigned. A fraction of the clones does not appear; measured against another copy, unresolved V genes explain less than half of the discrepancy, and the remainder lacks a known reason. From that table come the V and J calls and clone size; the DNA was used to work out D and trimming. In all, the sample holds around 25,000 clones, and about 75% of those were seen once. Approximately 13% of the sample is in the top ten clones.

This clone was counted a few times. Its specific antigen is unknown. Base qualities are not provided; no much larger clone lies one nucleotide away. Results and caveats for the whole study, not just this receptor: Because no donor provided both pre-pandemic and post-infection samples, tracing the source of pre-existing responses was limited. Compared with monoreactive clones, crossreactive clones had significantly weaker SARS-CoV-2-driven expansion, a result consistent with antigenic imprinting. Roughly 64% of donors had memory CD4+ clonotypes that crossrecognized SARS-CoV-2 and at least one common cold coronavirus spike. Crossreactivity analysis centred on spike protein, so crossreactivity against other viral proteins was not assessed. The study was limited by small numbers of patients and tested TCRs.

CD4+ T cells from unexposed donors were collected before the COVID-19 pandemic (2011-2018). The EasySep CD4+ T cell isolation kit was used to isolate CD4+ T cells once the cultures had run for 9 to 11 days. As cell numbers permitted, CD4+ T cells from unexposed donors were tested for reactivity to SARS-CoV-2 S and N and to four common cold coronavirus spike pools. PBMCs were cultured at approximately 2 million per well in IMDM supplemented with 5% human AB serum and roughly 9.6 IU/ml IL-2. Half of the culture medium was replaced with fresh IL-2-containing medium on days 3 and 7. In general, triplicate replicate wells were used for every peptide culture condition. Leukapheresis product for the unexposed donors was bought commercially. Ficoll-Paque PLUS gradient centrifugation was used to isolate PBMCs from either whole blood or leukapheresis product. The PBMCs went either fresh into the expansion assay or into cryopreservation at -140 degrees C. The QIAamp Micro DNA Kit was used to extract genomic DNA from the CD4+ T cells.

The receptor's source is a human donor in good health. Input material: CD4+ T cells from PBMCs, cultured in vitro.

The DNA reads TGTGCCAGCAGCCAAGACTGGGGGCAGGGATTAGAGACCCAGTACTTC. Its product reads: CASSQDWGQGLETQYF. The chain is assembled from TRBV4-2 and TRBJ2-5; the D gene is possibly TRBD1, with 6 bases matching. V gives up 0 bases and J gives up 4 bases, and the segment between their germline ends measures 15 bases. The germline V gene encodes CDR1 LGHNA and CDR2 YNFKEQ. The CDR3 starts with the cysteine, ends with the phenylalanine, and has 16 residues. CDR3 DNA only is kept here, 48 bases in frame from base 1.